This T cell receptor (beta chain) derives from a study of T cell clonotyping in hematopoietic cell transplantation. Study in general: Pretransplant recipient samples were taken after cytoreduction.

Study-level findings and limits: After transplant, recipient diversity fell while pathologically expanded clonotypes grew through day 180. No sorting was done, leaving CD4 and CD8 contributions mixed.

The time point here: recipient sample about 28 days before transplant, after cytoreduction. Recipients were bled about 28 days pretransplant and at posttransplant days 30, 100, 180. Repertoires were generated with immunoSEQ multiplex PCR, while TCRdb's copy carries only in-frame clones and drops some. The table records some 35,000 clones, 85% to 95% of them present only once. Germline V gives CDR1 GTSNPN, CDR2 SVGIG (reference sequence). CDR3 length: 13 residues. V was cut by 5 bases and J by 4 bases, with 11 bases left in between. As to this clone: Antigen specificity is unknown.

This chain joins TRBV30 and TRBJ2-2, with D possibly matching TRBD1 (6 bases). The TCR comes from a man in his forties with chronic myeloid leukemia. Some clones in this sample may be carry-over from other donors' samples. Sequences were derived from peripheral blood mononuclear cells, sampled before stem cell transplant. The DNA for the CDR3 is TGTGCCTGGTCCACAGGGAGCACCGGGGAGCTGTTTTTT. This encodes CAWSTGSTGELFF.